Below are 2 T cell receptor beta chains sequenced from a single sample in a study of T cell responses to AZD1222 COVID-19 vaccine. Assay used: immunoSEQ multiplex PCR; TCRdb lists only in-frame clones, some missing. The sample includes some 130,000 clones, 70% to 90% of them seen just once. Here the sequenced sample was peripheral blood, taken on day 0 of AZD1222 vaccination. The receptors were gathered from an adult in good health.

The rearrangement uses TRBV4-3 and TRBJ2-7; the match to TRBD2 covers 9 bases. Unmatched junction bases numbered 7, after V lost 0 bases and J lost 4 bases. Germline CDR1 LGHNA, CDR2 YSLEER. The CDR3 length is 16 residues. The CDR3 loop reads CASSQDVASGDYEQYF. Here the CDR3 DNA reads TGCGCCAGCAGCCAAGACGTCGCTAGCGGGGATTACGAGCAGTACTTC.

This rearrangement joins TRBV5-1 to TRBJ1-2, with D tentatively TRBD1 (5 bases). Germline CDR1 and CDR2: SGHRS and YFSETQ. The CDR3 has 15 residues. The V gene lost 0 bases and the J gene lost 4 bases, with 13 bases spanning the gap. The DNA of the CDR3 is TGCGCCAGCAGCTTGGGACCGGGGACTTTCTATGGCTACACCTTC. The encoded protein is CASSLGPGTFYGYTF.